A selection of T cell receptor beta chains follows, all from one sample in a study of immune evolution from preneoplasia to lung adenocarcinoma. This table comes from immunoSEQ multiplex PCR, and its TCRdb copy is limited to in-frame clones, with some not included. This table has fewer than 9,500 clones, 70% to 85% appearing once. Sequenced: FFPE invasive lung adenocarcinoma tissue. The receptors come from a person aged 50 or older with lung adenocarcinoma. The CDR3 runs from the conserved cysteine through the conserved F or W. A D gene is named only where the DNA matches it firmly. The size of a clone is reported for some rows only, either as once, few or many, or as a class for expanded clones.

clone_size cdr3_length j_call d_call v_call cdr3_nt cdr3_aa
once 16 TRBJ2-6 TRBD2 TRBV5-4 TGTGCCAGCAGCGGGGGGGGTGGCGCTGGGGCCAACGTCCTGACTTTC CASSGGGGAGANVLTF
- 12 TRBJ2-5 - TRBV14 TGTGCCAGCAACTCCCTGGGAGAGACCCAGTACTTC CASNSLGETQYF
few 15 TRBJ2-3 TRBD2 TRBV6-4 TGTGCCAGCGGGGAGACTAGCGGGTCCACAGATACGCAGTATTTT CASGETSGSTDTQYF
- 16 TRBJ2-2 - TRBV5-6 TGTGCCAGCAGCCTAACCCCACACACCTCCACCGGGGAGCTGTTTTTT CASSLTPHTSTGELFF
- 15 TRBJ1-1 - TRBV6-1 TGTGCCAGCAGTGAAGTGGGCAAACCGAACACTGAAGCTTTCTTT CASSEVGKPNTEAFF
- 17 TRBJ2-7 TRBD2 TRBV30 TGTGCCTGGAGCCTGGGACTAGCGGAGTCACTCTCCTACGAGCAGTACTTC CAWSLGLAESLSYEQYF
- 14 TRBJ2-1 - TRBV29-1 TGCAGCGTTGGAGGGGCGCATGGGGGGAATGAGCAGTTCTTC CSVGGAHGGNEQFF
once 15 TRBJ1-5 - TRBV30 TGTGCCTGGAGTGCCCGAGGACTTTACGATCAGCCCCAGCATTTT CAWSARGLYDQPQHF
once 13 TRBJ2-5 - TRBV6-6 TGTGCCAGCTCCCGACTAGTTCAGGAGACCCAGTACTTC CASSRLVQETQYF
- 16 TRBJ2-5 TRBD2 TRBV5-4 TGTGCCAGCAGCCCGACTACTAGCGGGAGGAGGGAGACCCAGTACTTC CASSPTTSGRRETQYF